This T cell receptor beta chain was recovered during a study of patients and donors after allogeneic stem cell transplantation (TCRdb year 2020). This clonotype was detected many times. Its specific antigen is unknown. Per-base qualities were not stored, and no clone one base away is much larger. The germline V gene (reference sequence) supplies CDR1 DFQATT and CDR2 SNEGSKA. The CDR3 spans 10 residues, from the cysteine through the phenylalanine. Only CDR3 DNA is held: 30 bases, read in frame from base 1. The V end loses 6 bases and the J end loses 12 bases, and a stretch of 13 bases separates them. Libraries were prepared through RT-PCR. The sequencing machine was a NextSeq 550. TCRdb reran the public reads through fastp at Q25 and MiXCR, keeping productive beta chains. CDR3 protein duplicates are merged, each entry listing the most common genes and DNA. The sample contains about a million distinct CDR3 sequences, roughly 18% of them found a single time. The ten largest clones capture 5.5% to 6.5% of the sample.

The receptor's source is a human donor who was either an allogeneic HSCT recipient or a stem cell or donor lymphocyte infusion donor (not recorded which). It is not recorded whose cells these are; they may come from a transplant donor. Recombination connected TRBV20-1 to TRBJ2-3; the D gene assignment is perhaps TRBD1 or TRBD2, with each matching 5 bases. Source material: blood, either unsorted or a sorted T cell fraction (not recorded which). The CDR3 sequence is CSAARDGQYF. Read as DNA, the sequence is TGCAGTGCCGCCCGGGACGGACAGTATTTT.